Below are 24 T cell receptor beta chains sequenced from a single sample in a study of cytomegalovirus exposure and HLA in healthy donors. Researchers ran the PCR with 60 Vbeta and 13 Jbeta primers. Some clones are missing from TCRdb's copy, which holds only in-frame ones; the method was immunoSEQ multiplex PCR. The sample includes under 250,000 clones, about 84% seen only once; the top ten take around 1.4%. The sequencing sample was made of PBMCs. The origin of the receptors is a human donor in good health.

The gene calls are TRBV7-9 and TRBJ2-1; D unresolved. V lost 5 bases and J 3 bases, leaving 5 bases between the germline ends. The germline V gene has CDR1 SEHNR and CDR2 FQNEAQ (reference sequence). This CDR3 has 12 residues. CDR3 DNA sequence: TGTGCCAGCAGCCCAGACTACAATGAGCAGTTCTTC. Protein: CASSPDYNEQFF.

The count of this clone is one. The rearrangement links TRBV4-1 to TRBJ1-2; possible D gene TRBD1, 5 bases. Germline V CDR1 and CDR2: MGHRA, YSYEKL. The V and J ends lost 0 bases and 6 bases respectively, with 20 bases between them. CDR3 length: 17 residues. CDR3 in amino acids: CASSQDYPRGIVDGYTF. The CDR3, as DNA: TGCGCCAGCAGCCAAGATTACCCACGGGGGATTGTGGATGGCTACACCTTC.

This rearrangement joins TRBV7-3 to TRBJ2-3; the D gene is possibly TRBD2 (5 bases). Per germline, CDR1 SGHTA and CDR2 FQGTGA. V dropped 1 base and J dropped 4 bases, with 6 bases sitting between them. The CDR3 is 13 residues long. The CDR3 DNA sequence: TGTGCCAGCAGCTTAATCGGGGCAGATACGCAGTATTTT. Protein: CASSLIGADTQYF.

CDR3 in amino acids: CASSLFAGYKQYF. CDR3 nucleotide sequence: TGCGCCAGCAGCTTGTTTGCAGGGTACAAGCAGTACTTC. J is TRBJ2-7 and V is TRBV5-1; possible D gene TRBD1, 5 bases. CDR3 length: 13 amino acids. CDR1 SGHRS and CDR2 YFSETQ come from the germline V gene. V dropped 1 base and J dropped 8 bases, with 13 bases sitting between them.

Concerning this clone itself: Mismatch with germline at one junction end may stem from a read error. Different DNA sequences within this sample yield the same CDR3. V and J are TRBV10-3 and TRBJ2-7; the D gene is possibly TRBD1 (6 bases). Germline CDR1 and CDR2: ENHRY and SYGVKD. The CDR3 is 14 residues long. Written as DNA, the CDR3 is TGCGCCATCAGTGAACTCAGGGGTCTCGACGAGCAGTACTTC. Protein product: CAISELRGLDEQYF.

This clone was seen a handful of times. CDR3 DNA: TGTGCCAGCTCATCAAGCGGGAGGGTCACAGATACGCAGTATTTT. It is translated as CASSSSGRVTDTQYF. The chain joins TRBV18 to TRBJ2-3, with 10 bases aligning to TRBD2. Looked up from germline, CDR1 is KGHSH and CDR2 is LQKENI. CDR3 length: 15 residues. V lost 5 bases to trimming and J lost 2 bases; unmatched junction nucleotides: 4.

The chain has TRBV2 and TRBJ2-1, with 8 positions matching TRBD2. CDR1 is SNHLY, CDR2 FYNNEI, per germline. V lost 6 bases, J lost 7 bases, and 11 bases stayed unmatched. The CDR3 sequence is 15 residues long. CDR3 coding DNA: TGTGCCAGCAGACCAGCCAGCGGGAGTGGTAATGAGCAGTTCTTC. Amino acids: CASRPASGSGNEQFF.

The V call is TRBV14, the J call TRBJ1-4, with D perhaps matching TRBD1 (6 bases). The CDR3 runs 16 residues. Between the trimmed V and J ends, which lost 6 bases and 5 bases, there was a span of 19 bases. Germline loops: CDR1 SGHDN, CDR2 FVKESK. As DNA, the CDR3 is TGTGCCAGCAGTCCTAACGCCGGGACACCGAATGAAAAACTGTTTTTT. It codes for CASSPNAGTPNEKLFF.

This chain connects TRBV11-1 to TRBJ2-5; D is unresolved. Germline V CDR1 and CDR2: SGHAT, FQDESV (reference sequence). V lost 2 bases and J lost 5, with 3 bases in between. The CDR3 length is 11 residues. CDR3 sequence reads: CASSLSETQYF. The CDR3 DNA sequence: TGTGCCAGCAGCTTATCGGAGACCCAGTACTTC.

The rearrangement joins TRBV29-1 to TRBJ2-7; 7 positions agree with TRBD2. Per germline, CDR1 SQVTM and CDR2 ANQGSEA. The CDR3 has 14 amino acids. J was trimmed by 3 bases and V by 5 bases; bases with no gene match: 10. The CDR3 coding sequence is TGCAGCGTTTCTGGGGGGGACGGGCACTACGAGCAGTACTTC. Its protein product is CSVSGGDGHYEQYF.

The CDR3 spells CASGLLYEQYF. The CDR3 DNA is TGTGCTAGTGGTTTGTTATACGAGCAGTACTTC. The rearrangement links TRBV12-5 to TRBJ2-7; D gene ambiguous. Trimming removed 2 bases from V and 4 bases from J, with 3 bases in between. The germline V gene encodes CDR1 LGHNT and CDR2 FRNRAP. The CDR3 loop spans 11 amino acids.

The chain joins TRBV27 to TRBJ1-1; 8 bases are shared with TRBD1. Germline V gives CDR1 MNHEY, CDR2 SMNVEV (reference sequence). The CDR3 is 15 residues long. Trimming took 6 bases from V and 3 from J; bases not matched to a gene: 9. The CDR3 protein is CASRLLTGGDTEAFF. CDR3 DNA: TGTGCCAGCAGACTCCTAACAGGGGGGGACACTGAAGCTTTCTTT.

This chain connects TRBV28 to TRBJ2-1, with 8 bases that match TRBD2. The CDR3 consists of 13 residues. Germline-derived CDR1 and CDR2 are MDHEN and SYDVKM. V trimming: 6 bases; J trimming: 12 bases; junction bases outside the gene matches: 10. The CDR3 reads CASSWLAGKGQFF. DNA of the CDR3: TGTGCCAGCAGCTGGTTAGCGGGAAAAGGGCAGTTCTTC. Using reference TRBV28 and TRBJ2-1 for the parts outside the CDR3, the full variable domain is DVKVTQSSRYLVKRTGEKVFLECVQDMDHENMFWYRQDPGLGLRLIYFSYDVKMKEKGDIPEGYSVSREKKERFSLILESASTNQTSMYLCASSWLAGKGQFFGPGTRLTVL.

The chain employs TRBV23-1 and TRBJ2-7; D may be TRBD1 (5 bases). TRBV23-1 is noted as an ORF with a role that remains uncertain. The CDR3 runs 13 residues. Trimming took 2 bases from V and 5 from J, leaving 10 bases between them. The CDR3 sequence is CASSQGRDDEQYF. The CDR3 DNA follows: TGCGCCAGCAGTCAAGGCAGGGATGACGAGCAGTACTTC.

This chain uses TRBV5-1 with TRBJ2-5, with 12 bases lining up with TRBD2. The CDR3 contains 16 residues. Losses at the gene ends were 3 bases for V and 2 bases for J; bases not matched to a gene: 5. CDR1 and CDR2 (germline): SGHRS, YFSETQ. CDR3 sequence reads: CASSWGTSGLQETQYF. CDR3 coding DNA: TGCGCCAGCAGCTGGGGGACTAGCGGGTTACAAGAGACCCAGTACTTC.

This clone was seen only a few times. At one end, the junction sequence differs from germline, possibly due to a read error. The rearrangement uses TRBV15 and TRBJ1-5; 8 nucleotides line up with TRBD1. CDR1 and CDR2 from the germline V gene are LNHNV and YYDKDF (reference sequence). The CDR3 is 16 amino acids. CDR3 DNA sequence: TGTGCCACCAGCGGATGGAACAGGGGGAGCATTCAGCCCCAGCATTTT. Protein product: CATSGWNRGSIQPQHF.

The rearrangement uses TRBV15 and TRBJ2-3; maybe TRBD2 (6 bases). The CDR3 runs 17 residues. CDR1 LNHNV and CDR2 YYDKDF come from the germline V gene (reference sequence). V was pared by 1 base and J by 4 bases, with 18 bases between. CDR3 loop: CATSRGVLFREADTQYF. The DNA for the CDR3 is TGTGCCACCAGCAGAGGGGTCTTATTCAGGGAGGCAGATACGCAGTATTTT.

The V gene is TRBV11-2, the J gene TRBJ2-6; D is ambiguous. This CDR3 is 16 amino acids long. Per the germline V gene, CDR1 is SGHAT and CDR2 is FQNNGV. Trimming took 6 bases from V and 2 from J, leaving 14 bases between them. The chain's CDR3 is CASSRHLDPGANVLTF. The CDR3 bases are TGTGCCAGCAGTCGACACCTGGATCCTGGGGCCAACGTCCTGACTTTC.

Here the CDR3 reads CASSQGLAGSSYEQYF. CDR3 DNA sequence: TGCGCCAGCAGCCAAGGACTAGCGGGGAGCTCCTACGAGCAGTACTTC. The gene calls are TRBV4-1 and TRBJ2-7; TRBD2 agrees at 11 bases. This CDR3 spans 16 amino acids. The V gene end was trimmed by 1 base and the J gene end by 0 bases; junction bases not matched to a gene: 2. Germline V gene sequence: CDR1 MGHRA, CDR2 YSYEKL.

This clone has more than one count but fewer than ten. This sequence joins TRBV5-6 and TRBJ2-4; the D gene is possibly TRBD1 (5 bases). Deletions cut 0 bases from V and 0 bases from J, with 7 bases between. The CDR3 is 15 amino acids. Germline loops: CDR1 SGHDT, CDR2 YYEEEE. CDR3 in DNA: TGTGCCAGCAGCTTGGAGGGGCTAGCCAAAAACATTCAGTACTTC. It yields the protein CASSLEGLAKNIQYF.

The chain uses TRBV5-1 and TRBJ2-1; TRBD1 matches 8 bases. The germline CDR1 and CDR2 sequences are SGHRS and YFSETQ. This CDR3 contains 14 residues. V was pared by 3 bases and J by 10 bases, with 9 bases of the junction left unmatched. The CDR3 sequence: CASSSLDRAEEQFF. The CDR3 DNA reads TGCGCCAGCAGCTCCCTGGACAGGGCGGAGGAGCAGTTCTTC.

The chain joins TRBV6-1 to TRBJ2-3; TRBD1 aligns across 10 bases. This CDR3 comprises 15 residues. The ends lost 5 bases at V and 3 bases at J; junction bases unmatched: 5. CDR1 and CDR2 (germline): MNHNS, SASEGT. CDR3 bases: TGTGCCAGCAGTTCCGGGACAGGGGTGACAGATACGCAGTATTTT. Translated: CASSSGTGVTDTQYF.

V and J are TRBV7-3 and TRBJ1-1; a weak D match, TRBD1 (5 bases). The CDR3 length is 14 residues. V was clipped by 5 bases and J by 1 base, with 11 bases between them. Germline assignment: CDR1 SGHTA and CDR2 FQGTGA. The CDR3: CASSRGAGNTEAFF. Written as DNA, the CDR3 is TGTGCCAGCAGCCGCGGGGCGGGGAACACTGAAGCTTTCTTT.

This clone was detected only once. This chain connects TRBV5-1 to TRBJ2-2, with TRBD2 matching 7 bases. The germline gives CDR1 SGHRS, CDR2 YFSETQ. V dropped 2 bases and J dropped 1; count of bases not matched to a gene: 5. This CDR3 is 16 amino acids long. This CDR3 is CASSFRGLLNTGELFF. In DNA, the CDR3 is TGCGCCAGCAGCTTTAGGGGACTATTGAACACCGGGGAGCTGTTTTTT.